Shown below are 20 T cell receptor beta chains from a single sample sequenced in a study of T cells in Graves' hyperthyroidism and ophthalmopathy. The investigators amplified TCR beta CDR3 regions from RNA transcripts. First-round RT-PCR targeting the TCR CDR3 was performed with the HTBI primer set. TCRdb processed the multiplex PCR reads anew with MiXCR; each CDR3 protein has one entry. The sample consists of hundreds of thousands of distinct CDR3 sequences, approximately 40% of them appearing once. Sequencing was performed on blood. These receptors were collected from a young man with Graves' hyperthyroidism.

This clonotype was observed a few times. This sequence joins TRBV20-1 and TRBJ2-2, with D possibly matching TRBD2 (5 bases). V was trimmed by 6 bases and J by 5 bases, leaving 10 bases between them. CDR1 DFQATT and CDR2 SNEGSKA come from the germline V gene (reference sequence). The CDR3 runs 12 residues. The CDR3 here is CSAKRETGELFF. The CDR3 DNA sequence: TGCAGTGCAAAGAGGGAAACCGGGGAGCTGTTTTTT.

CDR3 in amino acids: CSASPGGNRGSNQPQHF. The CDR3 DNA follows: TGCAGTGCTAGCCCAGGGGGGAATCGTGGCAGCAATCAGCCCCAGCATTTT. The rearrangement links TRBV20-1 to TRBJ1-5, with TRBD1 matching 7 bases. Germline V lookup: CDR1 DFQATT, CDR2 SNEGSKA (reference sequence). The CDR3 loop spans 17 amino acids. The trim removed 3 bases at V and 1 base at J, leaving 12 bases unmatched.

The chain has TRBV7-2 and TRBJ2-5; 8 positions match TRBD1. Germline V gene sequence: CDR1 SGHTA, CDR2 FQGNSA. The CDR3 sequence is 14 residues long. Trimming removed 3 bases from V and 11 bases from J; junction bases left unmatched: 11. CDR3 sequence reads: CASSFGQGLWEQYF. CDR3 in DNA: TGTGCCAGCAGCTTCGGACAGGGCTTGTGGGAGCAGTACTTC.

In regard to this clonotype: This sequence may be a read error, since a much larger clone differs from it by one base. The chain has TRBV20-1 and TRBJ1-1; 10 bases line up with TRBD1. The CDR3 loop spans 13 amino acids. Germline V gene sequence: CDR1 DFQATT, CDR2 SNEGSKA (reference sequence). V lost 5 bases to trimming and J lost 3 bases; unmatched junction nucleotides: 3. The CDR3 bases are TGCAGTGCTCTCGGGACAGGGGACACTGAAGCTTTCTTT. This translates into CSALGTGDTEAFF.

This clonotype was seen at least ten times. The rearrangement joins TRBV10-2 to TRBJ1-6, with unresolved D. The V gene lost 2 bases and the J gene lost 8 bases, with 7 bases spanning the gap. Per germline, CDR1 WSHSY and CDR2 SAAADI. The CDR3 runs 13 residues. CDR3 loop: CASSERGDSPLHF. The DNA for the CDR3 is TGCGCCAGCAGTGAGCGGGGAGATTCACCCCTCCACTTT.

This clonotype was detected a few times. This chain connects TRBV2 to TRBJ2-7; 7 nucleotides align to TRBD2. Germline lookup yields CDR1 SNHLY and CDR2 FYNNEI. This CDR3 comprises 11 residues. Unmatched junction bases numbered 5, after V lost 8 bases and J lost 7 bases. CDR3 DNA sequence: TGTGCCAGCCGGGAGGCGGGGGAGCAGTACTTC. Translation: CASREAGEQYF.

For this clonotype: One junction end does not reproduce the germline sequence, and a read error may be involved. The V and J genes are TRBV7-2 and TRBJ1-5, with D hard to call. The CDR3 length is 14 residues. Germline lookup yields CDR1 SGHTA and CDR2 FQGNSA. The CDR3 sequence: CGSSLKSGRQPQHF. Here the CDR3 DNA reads TGTGGCAGCAGCTTAAAATCGGGCCGGCAGCCCCAGCATTTT.

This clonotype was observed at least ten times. The CDR3 loop is CASSLTSGGTEAFF. The CDR3, as DNA: TGTGCCAGCAGCTTGACCTCAGGGGGAACTGAAGCTTTCTTT. The rearrangement links TRBV7-9 to TRBJ1-1; 7 bases agree with TRBD1. This CDR3 comprises 14 residues. Germline V gene sequence: CDR1 SEHNR, CDR2 FQNEAQ (reference sequence). V was clipped by 3 bases and J by 5 bases; unmatched bases: 6.

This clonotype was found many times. The CDR3 region is CASSEARAANYGYTF. CDR3 nucleotide sequence: TGCGCCAGCAGTGAGGCGAGGGCAGCTAACTATGGCTACACCTTC. V and J are TRBV10-2 and TRBJ1-2; D unclear. Trimming removed 2 bases at V and 0 bases at J, with 10 bases between. Germline loops: CDR1 WSHSY, CDR2 SAAADI. There are 15 residues in the CDR3.

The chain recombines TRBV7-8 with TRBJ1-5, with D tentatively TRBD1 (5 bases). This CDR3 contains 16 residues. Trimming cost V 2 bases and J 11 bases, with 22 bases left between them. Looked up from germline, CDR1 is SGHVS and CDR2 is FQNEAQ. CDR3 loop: CASSLFAGGYQETQHF. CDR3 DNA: TGTGCCAGCAGCTTATTCGCGGGGGGGTACCAAGAGACCCAGCATTTT.

The CDR3: CASSFILSGTENTEAFF. CDR3 sequence (DNA): TGTGCCAGCAGTTTCATCCTTTCCGGGACAGAGAACACTGAAGCTTTCTTT. V gene TRBV13 combines with J gene TRBJ1-1; TRBD1 aligns across 7 bases. The CDR3 runs 17 residues. In germline, CDR1 is PRHDT, CDR2 FYEKMQ (reference sequence). V trimming: 6 bases; J trimming: 1 base; junction bases outside the gene matches: 14.

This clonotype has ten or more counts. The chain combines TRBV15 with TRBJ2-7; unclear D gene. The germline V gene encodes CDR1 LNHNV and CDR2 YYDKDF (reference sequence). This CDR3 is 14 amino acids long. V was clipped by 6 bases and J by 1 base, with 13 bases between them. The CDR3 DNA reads TGTGCCACCAGTATGCGGACGGATTCCTACGAGCAGTACTTC. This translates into CATSMRTDSYEQYF.

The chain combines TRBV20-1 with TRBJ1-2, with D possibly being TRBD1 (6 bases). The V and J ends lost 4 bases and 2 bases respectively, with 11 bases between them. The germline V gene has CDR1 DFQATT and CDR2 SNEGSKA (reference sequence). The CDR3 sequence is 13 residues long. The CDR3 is CSATGTPNYGYTF. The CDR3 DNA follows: TGCAGTGCTACCGGGACACCCAACTATGGCTACACCTTC.

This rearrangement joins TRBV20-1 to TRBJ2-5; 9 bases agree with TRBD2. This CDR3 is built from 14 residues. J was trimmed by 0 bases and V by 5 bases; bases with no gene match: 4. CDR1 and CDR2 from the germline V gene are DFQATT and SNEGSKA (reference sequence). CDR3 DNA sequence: TGCAGTGCTGACAGCGGGGGGCACCAAGAGACCCAGTACTTC. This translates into CSADSGGHQETQYF.

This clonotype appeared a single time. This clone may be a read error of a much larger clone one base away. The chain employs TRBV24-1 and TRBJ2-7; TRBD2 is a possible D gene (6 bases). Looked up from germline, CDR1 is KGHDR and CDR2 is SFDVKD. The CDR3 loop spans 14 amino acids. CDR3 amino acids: CAPSDRDSPYEQYF. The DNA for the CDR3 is TGTGCCCCCAGTGACCGGGACTCCCCCTACGAGCAGTACTTC.

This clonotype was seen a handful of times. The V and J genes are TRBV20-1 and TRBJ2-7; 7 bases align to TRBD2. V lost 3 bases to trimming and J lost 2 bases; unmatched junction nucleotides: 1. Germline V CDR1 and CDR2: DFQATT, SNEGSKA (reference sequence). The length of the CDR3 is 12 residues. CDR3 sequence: CSASSGTYEQYF. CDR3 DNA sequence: TGCAGTGCTAGCAGCGGGACCTACGAGCAGTACTTC.

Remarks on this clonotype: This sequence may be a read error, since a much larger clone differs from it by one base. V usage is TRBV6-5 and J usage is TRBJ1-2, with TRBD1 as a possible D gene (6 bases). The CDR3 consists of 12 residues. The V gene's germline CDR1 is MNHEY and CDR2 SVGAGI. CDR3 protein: CGSSRGTRGYTF. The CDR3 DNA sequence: TGTGGCAGCAGTCGCGGGACACGGGGCTACACCTTC.

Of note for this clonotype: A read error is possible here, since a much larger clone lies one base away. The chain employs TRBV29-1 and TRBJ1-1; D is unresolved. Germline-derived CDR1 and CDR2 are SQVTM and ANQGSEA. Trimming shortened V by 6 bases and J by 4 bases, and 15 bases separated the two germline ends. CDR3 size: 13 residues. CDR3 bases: TGCAGCGTAGAAAATGGGATGAGCACTGAAGCTTTCTTT. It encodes CSVENGMSTEAFF.

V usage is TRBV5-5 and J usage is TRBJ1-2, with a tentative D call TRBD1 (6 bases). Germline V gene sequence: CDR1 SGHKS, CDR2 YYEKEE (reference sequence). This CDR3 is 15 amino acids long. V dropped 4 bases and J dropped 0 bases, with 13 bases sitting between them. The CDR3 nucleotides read TGTGCCAGCAGCGTACAGGGTAGGGCTAACTATGGCTACACCTTC. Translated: CASSVQGRANYGYTF.

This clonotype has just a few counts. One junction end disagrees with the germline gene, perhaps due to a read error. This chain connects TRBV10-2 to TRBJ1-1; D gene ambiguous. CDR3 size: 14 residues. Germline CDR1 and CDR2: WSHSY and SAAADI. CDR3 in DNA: TGTGCCAGCAACAAGTACACCCGGAACACTGAAGCTTTCTTT. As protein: CASNKYTRNTEAFF.